The 6 T cell receptor beta chains listed next were all sequenced from one sample in a study of control samples from healthy donors and cancer patients. TCRdb's table, derived via immunoSEQ multiplex PCR, lists solely in-frame clones and lacks some. The sample yields about 140,000 clones, roughly 92% seen once. The sequencing sample was made of blood. The receptors here all came from a man aged 25 to 45 in good health.

This chain joins TRBV10-3 and TRBJ2-3, with D unclear. The CDR3 has 19 amino acids. Germline loops: CDR1 ENHRY, CDR2 SYGVKD. Trimming stripped 4 bases from V and 0 bases from J, with 23 bases between. CDR3 residues: CAISAPPDTSVSSTDTQYF. The CDR3 nucleotides are TGTGCCATCAGTGCCCCCCCAGATACCTCAGTTTCTAGCACAGATACGCAGTATTTT.

The V and J genes are TRBV28 and TRBJ2-7, with TRBD2 as a possible D gene (6 bases). The CDR3 runs 13 residues. Trimming cost V 6 bases and J 6 bases, with 15 bases left between them. The germline CDR1 and CDR2 sequences are MDHEN and SYDVKM. The CDR3 spells CASRGLDPPEQYF. The CDR3 DNA reads as TGTGCCAGCAGGGGACTGGACCCCCCCGAGCAGTACTTC.

This clone occurred once. J is TRBJ2-5 and V is TRBV11-3, with D hard to call. Germline lookup yields CDR1 SGHNT and CDR2 YENEEA. V dropped 0 bases and J dropped 2 bases, with 10 bases sitting between them. CDR3 size: 15 residues. In DNA form, the CDR3 reads TGTGCCAGCAGCTTAGATTTAGGCAGACAAGAGACCCAGTACTTC. Its translation: CASSLDLGRQETQYF.

This rearrangement joins TRBV19 to TRBJ1-4; 8 bases line up with TRBD1. J gave up 8 bases and V 7 bases, and 6 bases lay outside the gene matches. The germline V gene encodes CDR1 LNHDA and CDR2 SQIVND (reference sequence). The CDR3 spans 13 residues. The CDR3 region has the DNA TGTGCCAGTATGGACAGGGTGGGGGAAAAACTGTTTTTT. It specifies CASMDRVGEKLFF.

This chain connects TRBV28 to TRBJ2-7, with 7 bases lining up with TRBD2. Germline CDR1 MDHEN, CDR2 SYDVKM. V lost 2 bases, J lost 2 bases, and 9 bases stayed unmatched. This CDR3 region has 16 residues. CDR3 coding DNA: TGTGCCAGCAGTTTACGGGTTGTTCGGGGGGCCTACGAGCAGTACTTC. Translated: CASSLRVVRGAYEQYF.

The chain links TRBV27 to TRBJ2-7; 8 nucleotides match TRBD2. Trimming took 5 bases from V and 4 from J; bases not matched to a gene: 7. This CDR3 is built from 14 residues. The germline V gene has CDR1 MNHEY and CDR2 SMNVEV (reference sequence). This CDR3 reads CASSPGTSIYEQYF. CDR3 in DNA: TGTGCCAGCAGTCCCGGGACTAGTATTTACGAGCAGTACTTC.